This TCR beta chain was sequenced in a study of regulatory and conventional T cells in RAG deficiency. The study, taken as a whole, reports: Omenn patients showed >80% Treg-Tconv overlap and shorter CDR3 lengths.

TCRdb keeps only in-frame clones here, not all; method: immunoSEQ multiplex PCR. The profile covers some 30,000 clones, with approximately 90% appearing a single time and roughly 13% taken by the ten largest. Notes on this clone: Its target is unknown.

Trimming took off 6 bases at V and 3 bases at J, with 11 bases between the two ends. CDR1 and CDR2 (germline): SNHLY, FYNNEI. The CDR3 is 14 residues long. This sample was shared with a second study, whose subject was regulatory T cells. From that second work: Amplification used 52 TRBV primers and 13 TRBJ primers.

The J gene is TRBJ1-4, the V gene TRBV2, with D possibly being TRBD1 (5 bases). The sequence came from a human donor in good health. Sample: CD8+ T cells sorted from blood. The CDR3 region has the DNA TGTGCCAGCAGCGCAGGGTACGCTAATGAAAAACTGTTTTTT. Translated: CASSAGYANEKLFF.